The 15 T cell receptor beta chains below were found in one sample sequenced in a study of shared clonotypes between healthy human individuals. Sequencing was performed with immunoSEQ multiplex PCR; in TCRdb, only in-frame clones are kept and a portion is missing. The sample shows around 500,000 clones, approximately 80% of them seen only once. Specimen: PBMCs. These TCRs come from a woman aged 40-49 years in good health. Some clones in this sample may be carry-over from other donors' samples.

This clone showed up many times. Other DNA sequences within the sample encode an identical CDR3. This rearrangement joins TRBV2 to TRBJ1-2, with no clear D. Trimming took 1 base from V and 3 from J, leaving 12 bases between them. Germline CDR1 reads SNHLY; CDR2 reads FYNNEI. The CDR3 is made up of 15 amino acids. CDR3 sequence: CASSEGVRGDYGYTF. DNA for the CDR3: TGTGCCAGCAGTGAAGGGGTACGCGGGGACTATGGCTACACCTTC.

CDR3 nucleotides: TGCGCCAGCAGCTTGGAGGGACCTAGCGGCGGAGAGACCCAGTACTTC. Translating it yields CASSLEGPSGGETQYF. The chain carries TRBV5-1 and TRBJ2-5, with 7 bases fitting TRBD2. The CDR3 spans 16 residues. Germline V gene data show CDR1 as SGHRS and CDR2 as YFSETQ. J was trimmed by 4 bases and V by 0 bases; bases with no gene match: 9.

The chain carries TRBV2 and TRBJ1-2; no clear D gene. Germline V lookup: CDR1 SNHLY, CDR2 FYNNEI. This CDR3 region has 13 residues. V lost 4 bases and J 7 bases, leaving 13 bases between the germline ends. CDR3 nucleotide sequence: TGTGCCAGCAGTGTGAACACCGGCAGTGGCTACACCTTC. It yields the protein CASSVNTGSGYTF.

The gene calls are TRBV9 and TRBJ1-1; D is undetermined. Deletions cut 3 bases from V and 1 base from J, with 7 bases between. Germline V gives CDR1 SGDLS, CDR2 YYNGEE. This CDR3 spans 13 amino acids. The CDR3 sequence: CASSAQRNTEAFF. CDR3 DNA sequence: TGTGCCAGCAGCGCCCAGAGGAACACTGAAGCTTTCTTT.

The rearrangement uses TRBV4-3 and TRBJ2-3; maybe TRBD2 (6 bases). Germline CDR1 LGHNA, CDR2 YSLEER. The CDR3 is made up of 14 amino acids. V dropped 0 bases and J dropped 10 bases, with 14 bases sitting between them. CDR3 in amino acids: CASSQDPTPGAQYF. CDR3 sequence (DNA): TGCGCCAGCAGCCAAGATCCTACCCCGGGGGCGCAGTATTTT.

The chain carries TRBV9 and TRBJ2-3; 9 bases fit TRBD2. The CDR3 consists of 16 residues. V lost 4 bases to trimming and J lost 5 bases; unmatched junction nucleotides: 11. Germline assignment: CDR1 SGDLS and CDR2 YYNGEE. The CDR3 DNA follows: TGTGCCAGCAGCCATTGGGGCGGGAGGGTAGAAGATACGCAGTATTTT. Translation: CASSHWGGRVEDTQYF.

The V gene is TRBV28, the J gene TRBJ2-7; 7 bases line up with TRBD1. With V trimmed by 3 bases and J by 2 bases, 1 base remained unmatched. Germline V gene lookup returns CDR1 MDHEN and CDR2 SYDVKM. CDR3 size: 13 residues. The CDR3 bases are TGTGCCAGCAGTTTGGGACAGCCCTACGAGCAGTACTTC. Its translation is CASSLGQPYEQYF.

The CDR3 reads CASTSPGGGYYEQYF. The DNA of the CDR3 is TGTGCCAGCACATCGCCCGGTGGCGGGTACTACGAGCAGTACTTC. The chain links TRBV11-2 to TRBJ2-7, with TRBD2 as a possible D gene (5 bases). This CDR3 is built from 15 residues. V was clipped by 7 bases and J by 3 bases, with 19 bases between them. Germline V lookup: CDR1 SGHAT, CDR2 FQNNGV.

The chain links TRBV30 to TRBJ1-1; D is undetermined. From germline, CDR1 is GTSNPN and CDR2 SVGIG (reference sequence). Trimming shortened V by 4 bases and J by 1 base, and 7 bases separated the two germline ends. The length of the CDR3 is 12 residues. The CDR3 region is CAWNDGNTEAFF. The CDR3 DNA sequence: TGTGCCTGGAATGACGGGAACACTGAAGCTTTCTTT.

The gene calls are TRBV6-1 and TRBJ2-3; no definite D call. Trimming removed 7 bases at V and 2 bases at J, with 7 bases between. Germline CDR1 MNHNS, CDR2 SASEGT. This CDR3 spans 12 amino acids. In DNA form, the CDR3 reads TGTGCCAGCAATGACAACACAGATACGCAGTATTTT. It codes for CASNDNTDTQYF.

The genes are TRBV4-2 and TRBJ2-1, with 7 bases fitting TRBD2. In germline, CDR1 is LGHNA, CDR2 YNFKEQ. The V and J ends lost 3 bases and 4 bases, in that order; junction bases with no gene match: 15. The CDR3 consists of 18 residues. The CDR3 reads CASSHVGGGGSGYNEQFF. The CDR3 DNA reads as TGTGCCAGCAGCCATGTGGGAGGTGGCGGGAGTGGGTACAATGAGCAGTTCTTC.

There are a few counts of this clone. The chain has TRBV4-3 and TRBJ2-7; D perhaps matches TRBD2 (6 bases). The V gene lost 0 bases and the J gene lost 9 bases, with 15 bases spanning the gap. CDR1 and CDR2 from the germline V gene are LGHNA and YSLEER. CDR3 length: 14 amino acids. Written as DNA, the CDR3 is TGCGCCAGCAGCCAAGAAAGCACCCCTAGCGTGCAGTACTTC. Its translation is CASSQESTPSVQYF.

The rearrangement joins TRBV28 to TRBJ2-1; D is unclear. The CDR3 sequence is 12 residues long. The ends were cut back, 4 bases at V and 10 bases at J, with 11 bases in the middle. The germline gives CDR1 MDHEN, CDR2 SYDVKM. CDR3 bases: TGTGCCAGCAGTTCTAGTAATCAAGAGCAGTTCTTC. Its translation: CASSSSNQEQFF.

This chain joins TRBV5-5 and TRBJ2-7; D unclear. This CDR3 is 11 amino acids long. Trimming pared 4 bases from V and 1 base from J, leaving 3 bases between. Germline CDR1 is SGHKS and CDR2 is YYEKEE (reference sequence). The DNA of the CDR3 is TGTGCCAGCAGCCCGTCCTACGAGCAGTACTTC. As protein: CASSPSYEQYF.

The chain employs TRBV6-6 and TRBJ2-7, with 7 bases that match TRBD1. CDR3 length equals 14 residues. The germline V gene encodes CDR1 MNHNY and CDR2 SVGAGI (reference sequence). The J segment lost 3 bases and the V segment lost 4 bases, leaving 6 bases of the junction unmatched. For the CDR3, the DNA is TGTGCCAGCAGTTTCCCGGGACAGAACTACGAGCAGTACTTC. Protein product: CASSFPGQNYEQYF.